This T cell receptor (beta chain) was obtained from a study of PD-1 blockade in classical Hodgkin lymphoma. Each and every patient relapsed after autologous stem cell transplantation, and patients got differing brentuximab vedotin exposure. Best response was recorded as complete response, partial response or progressive disease. Study outcomes and limitations: The repertoire differences lack a defined cause, possibly disease activity or prior therapy. Complete responders showed a baseline diversity that resembled the diversity of newly diagnosed patients. Whereas CD4+ TCR diversity had risen significantly by C4D1, CD8+ TCR diversity had not.

V shed 3 bases and J shed 5 bases, with 20 bases lying between them. CDR3 length equals 16 residues. In germline, CDR1 is SGDLS, CDR2 YYNGEE. Only in-frame clones appear in the TCRdb table, and some are missing; sequencing was by immunoSEQ multiplex PCR. The table has 30,000 to 45,000 clones, around 88% seen once; the top ten hold approximately 8.1%. Only one count was recorded for this clone. As yet, its antigen is unknown. The chain is built from TRBV9 and TRBJ1-2; weak D call: TRBD1 (6 bases). Here the sequenced sample was peripheral blood mononuclear cells (PBMCs), taken before the second cycle of nivolumab. This clonotype was obtained from a human donor with classical Hodgkin lymphoma. The CDR3: CASSGLVTGISYGYTF. The DNA of the CDR3 is TGTGCCAGCAGCGGACTAGTGACAGGCATATCGTATGGCTACACCTTC.